Below, 4 T cell receptor beta chains from the same sample are listed, as sequenced in a study of CD8 T cells in ankylosing spondylitis. TCRdb itself ran the 5' RACE reads through MiXCR, one entry per CDR3 protein. The data show about 540,000 distinct CDR3 sequences, roughly 13% seen once. Whole-study findings and limits: Apparently characteristic of ankylosing spondylitis blood was a TCR beta motif (under ten highly homologous variants).

No cognate antigen is known for these TCRs. The sample consisted of blood, either unsorted or a sorted T cell fraction (not recorded which). All receptors come from a male donor with ankylosing spondylitis.

This clonotype was detected only a few times. The chain carries TRBV29-1 and TRBJ2-4; perhaps TRBD1 as D (6 bases). Germline lookup yields CDR1 SQVTM and CDR2 ANQGSEA. The CDR3 is 14 amino acids. Trimming pared 4 bases from V and 2 bases from J, leaving 12 bases between. The CDR3: CSVGAGGSKNIQYF. The CDR3, as DNA: TGCAGCGTTGGAGCTGGGGGCTCCAAAAACATTCAGTACTTC.

This chain connects TRBV29-1 to TRBJ1-2; tentative D call: TRBD1 (6 bases). This CDR3 contains 13 residues. Germline V CDR1 and CDR2: SQVTM, ANQGSEA. V gave up 7 bases and J gave up 5 bases, with 17 bases separating them. DNA of the CDR3: TGCAGCGCTCGGACAGTGGCGGAATATGGCTACACCTTC. This translates into CSARTVAEYGYTF.

This clonotype came up a few times. The chain carries TRBV20-1 and TRBJ2-1; D remains unclear. CDR1 is DFQATT and CDR2 is SNEGSKA in the germline V gene (reference sequence). The CDR3 is made up of 13 amino acids. V lost 0 bases and J lost 6, with 9 bases in between. CDR3 amino acids: CSARDGFGNEQFF. The CDR3 DNA follows: TGCAGTGCTAGAGATGGGTTCGGCAATGAGCAGTTCTTC.

This clonotype showed up just a few times. CDR3 sequence: CSAGQGYQETQYF. In DNA form, the CDR3 reads TGCAGTGCTGGACAGGGATACCAAGAGACCCAGTACTTC. The chain links TRBV20-1 to TRBJ2-5; 8 nucleotides line up with TRBD1. The germline V gene has CDR1 DFQATT and CDR2 SNEGSKA (reference sequence). J lost 0 bases, V lost 5 bases, and 2 bases had no gene match. This CDR3 spans 13 amino acids.